Listed below are T cell receptor beta chains from one sample, sequenced in a study of blood T cell repertoires in COVID-19. Assay: immunoSEQ multiplex PCR; the TCRdb copy retains only in-frame clones and omits some. This table has 200,000 to 250,000 clones, 83% appearing once. Sequenced sample: peripheral blood. These receptor sequences come from a woman aged 50 to 60 with acute or convalescent COVID-19. CDR3s include the opening cysteine and the closing phenylalanine or tryptophan. Each record gives: V gene, J gene, CDR3 length, clone size, D gene, CDR3 protein, CDR3 DNA. D genes are given only for firm matches. Clone size is stated in some rows and not others, as once, few, many or a class when expanded.

v_call: TRBV2; j_call: TRBJ1-2; cdr3_length: 12; clone_size: -; d_call: -; cdr3_aa: CASRERVEGYTF; cdr3_nt: TGTGCCAGCAGGGAGAGGGTTGAGGGCTACACCTTC
v_call: TRBV5-5; j_call: TRBJ2-7; cdr3_length: 13; clone_size: -; d_call: -; cdr3_aa: CASSLVQGNEQYF; cdr3_nt: TGTGCCAGCAGCTTGGTTCAGGGAAACGAGCAGTACTTC
v_call: TRBV7-9; j_call: TRBJ1-1; cdr3_length: 17; clone_size: -; d_call: -; cdr3_aa: CASSFGRGYLNRTEAFF; cdr3_nt: TGTGCCAGCAGCTTTGGGAGGGGCTATTTAAATAGGACTGAAGCTTTCTTT
v_call: TRBV27; j_call: TRBJ2-1; cdr3_length: 12; clone_size: -; d_call: -; cdr3_aa: CASRKTGNEQFF; cdr3_nt: TGTGCCAGCAGGAAGACAGGCAATGAGCAGTTCTTC
v_call: TRBV28; j_call: TRBJ1-1; cdr3_length: 16; clone_size: -; d_call: TRBD1; cdr3_aa: CASSRRGQLPNTEAFF; cdr3_nt: TGTGCCAGCAGTCGCAGGGGGCAATTACCGAACACTGAAGCTTTCTTT
v_call: TRBV27; j_call: TRBJ2-7; cdr3_length: 14; clone_size: -; d_call: TRBD1; cdr3_aa: CASSSTGANYEQYF; cdr3_nt: TGTGCCAGCAGTTCGACAGGGGCCAACTACGAGCAGTACTTC
v_call: TRBV5-1; j_call: TRBJ1-2; cdr3_length: 15; clone_size: -; d_call: -; cdr3_aa: CASSARGGKDYGYTF; cdr3_nt: TGCGCCAGCAGCGCAAGAGGAGGGAAAGACTATGGCTACACCTTC
v_call: TRBV3-1/TRBV3-2; j_call: TRBJ2-7; cdr3_length: 17; clone_size: many; d_call: TRBD1; cdr3_aa: CASISCGYWTGFYEQYF; cdr3_nt: TGTGCCAGTATCTCTTGTGGTTATTGGACAGGGTTCTACGAGCAGTACTTC
v_call: TRBV25-1; j_call: TRBJ2-1; cdr3_length: 17; clone_size: -; d_call: TRBD2; cdr3_aa: CASSDWAGGQPYNEQFF; cdr3_nt: TGTGCCAGCAGTGACTGGGCGGGGGGCCAACCCTACAATGAGCAGTTCTTC
v_call: TRBV10-3; j_call: TRBJ2-3; cdr3_length: 15; clone_size: -; d_call: -; cdr3_aa: CATLENRVSADTQYF; cdr3_nt: TGTGCCACCCTCGAGAACAGGGTCTCAGCAGATACGCAGTATTTT
v_call: TRBV5-5; j_call: TRBJ1-1; cdr3_length: 15; clone_size: -; d_call: TRBD1; cdr3_aa: CASSFMDRDYTEAFF; cdr3_nt: TGTGCCAGCAGCTTTATGGACAGGGATTACACTGAAGCTTTCTTT
v_call: TRBV2; j_call: TRBJ2-7; cdr3_length: 12; clone_size: -; d_call: -; cdr3_aa: CASTRNNYEQYF; cdr3_nt: TGTGCCAGCACCAGGAACAACTACGAGCAGTACTTC